The 18 T cell receptor beta chains given below trace back to one sample, sequenced in a study of OX40 agonist ivuxolimab in advanced cancers. TCRdb keeps only in-frame clones here, not all; method: immunoSEQ multiplex PCR. Of about 80,000 clones in the sample, 84% are singletons; the top ten hold about 25%. Here the sequenced sample was CD4+ or CD8+ T cells sorted from blood, taken in a trial of the OX40 agonist ivuxolimab. The receptors derive from an adult with an advanced solid tumor such as melanoma, head and neck, liver or kidney cancer.

This rearrangement joins TRBV7-2 to TRBJ2-3, with D unclear. V lost 5 bases, J lost 4 bases, and 13 bases lay in between. This CDR3 region has 14 residues. The germline gives CDR1 SGHTA, CDR2 FQGNSA. CDR3 amino acids: CASSPRTSADTQYF. CDR3 bases: TGTGCCAGCAGCCCCCGGACGAGTGCAGATACGCAGTATTTT.

The chain employs TRBV19 and TRBJ2-2, with TRBD1 matching 9 bases. The CDR3 has 19 amino acids. V shed 2 bases and J 1 base; nucleotides not matched to a gene: 11. Germline CDR1 reads LNHDA; CDR2 reads SQIVND (reference sequence). The CDR3 here is CASSIWALRGQGNTGELFF. The CDR3, as DNA: TGTGCCAGTAGTATATGGGCGTTGCGGGGACAGGGGAACACCGGGGAGCTGTTTTTT.

This clone appeared once. The chain carries TRBV6-1 and TRBJ2-5; D is possibly TRBD2 (6 bases). The end of the DNA aligns better with TRBJ2-7, so the J call may be wrong. The CDR3 covers 15 residues. Germline CDR1 reads MNHNS; CDR2 reads SASEGT. In DNA form, the CDR3 reads TGTGCCAGCAGTCCCCGGGCAGGGCGGGGCTACGAGCAGTACTTC. It specifies CASSPRAGRGYEQYF.

The gene calls are TRBV29-1 and TRBJ2-2; maybe TRBD2 (7 bases). CDR3 length: 15 amino acids. With 7 bases removed from V and 4 bases from J, the gap between germline ends came to 19 bases. CDR1 SQVTM and CDR2 ANQGSEA come from the germline V gene. The CDR3 nucleotides read TGCAGCGCGGGGAGGGGGTCCGGAGGCACCGGGGAGCTGTTTTTT. Amino acids: CSAGRGSGGTGELFF.

The genes are TRBV7-2 and TRBJ2-3; D assignment may be TRBD1 or TRBD2 (5 bases each). CDR1 and CDR2 from the germline V gene are SGHTA and FQGNSA. There are 13 residues in the CDR3. Trimming shortened V by 6 bases and J by 5 bases, and 12 bases separated the two germline ends. In DNA, the CDR3 is TGTGCCAGCAGGTCCGGGGCGGGAGATACGCAGTATTTT. As protein: CASRSGAGDTQYF.

The chain couples TRBV9 to TRBJ2-2; possibly TRBD1 for D (5 bases). Deletions cut 3 bases from V and 3 bases from J, with 9 bases between. Germline V gives CDR1 SGDLS, CDR2 YYNGEE. The CDR3 contains 14 residues. In DNA, the CDR3 is TGTGCCAGCAGCGGAGAAGGGGACACCGGGGAGCTGTTTTTT. It translates to CASSGEGDTGELFF.

Turning to this clone: The same CDR3 is also encoded by other DNA sequences in this sample. The V gene is TRBV29-1, the J gene TRBJ1-1; D uncertain. Germline loops: CDR1 SQVTM, CDR2 ANQGSEA. Trimming pared 6 bases from V and 0 bases from J, leaving 8 bases between. The CDR3 spans 12 residues. The CDR3: CSVLPMNTEAFF. CDR3 DNA sequence: TGCAGCGTCCTCCCTATGAACACTGAAGCTTTCTTT.

The chain links TRBV4-3 to TRBJ2-1, with TRBD2 matching over 11 bases. The CDR3 runs to 17 residues. Germline V gene data show CDR1 as LGHNA and CDR2 as YSLEER. J was trimmed by 4 bases and V by 4 bases; bases with no gene match: 9. The CDR3 DNA is TGCGCCAGCAGCCGGTCAATAGCGGGGGGGCCGTACAATGAGCAGTTCTTC. This encodes CASSRSIAGGPYNEQFF.

This chain joins TRBV2 and TRBJ2-1; D might be TRBD2 (5 bases). The CDR3 sequence is 15 residues long. The V gene lost 3 bases and the J gene lost 4 bases, with 13 bases spanning the gap. Germline values: CDR1 SNHLY, CDR2 FYNNEI. The DNA of the CDR3 is TGTGCCAGCAGTGATGATGATCTAGCTTACAATGAGCAGTTCTTC. Translation gives CASSDDDLAYNEQFF. The whole variable domain, filled in from reference TRBV2 and TRBJ2-1, reads EPEVTQTPSHQVTQMGQEVILRCVPISNHLYFYWYRQILGQKVEFLVSFYNNEISEKSEIFDDQFSVERPDGSNFTLKIRSTKLEDSAMYFCASSDDDLAYNEQFFGPGTRLTVL.

The chain is built from TRBV11-2 and TRBJ2-2; no reliable D call. CDR1 and CDR2 from the germline V gene are SGHAT and FQNNGV. V dropped 1 base and J dropped 4 bases, with 16 bases sitting between them. The CDR3 extends over 17 amino acids. This CDR3 is CASSLGLQVMGTGELFF. Written as DNA, the CDR3 is TGTGCCAGCAGCTTAGGTCTTCAGGTTATGGGCACCGGGGAGCTGTTTTTT.

The V and J genes are TRBV9 and TRBJ2-3; 11 positions match TRBD2. Germline V lookup: CDR1 SGDLS, CDR2 YYNGEE. This CDR3 has 14 residues. Losses at the gene ends were 2 bases for V and 4 bases for J; bases not matched to a gene: 0. CDR3 sequence (DNA): TGTGCCAGCAGCGTGGGACTAGCGGCAGATACGCAGTATTTT. Translating gives CASSVGLAADTQYF.

The chain employs TRBV29-1 and TRBJ2-3; D remains unclear. CDR1 is SQVTM, CDR2 ANQGSEA, per germline. V lost 5 bases and J lost 5, with 11 bases in between. The CDR3 covers 12 residues. CDR3 nucleotide sequence: TGCAGCGTTAGGATGGGTGGAGATACGCAGTATTTT. Protein product: CSVRMGGDTQYF.

In its sample, this clone was seen once. The chain has TRBV5-6 and TRBJ2-7; D not certain. Germline CDR1 SGHDT, CDR2 YYEEEE. The V and J ends lost 4 bases and 3 bases respectively, with 8 bases between them. The CDR3 length is 12 residues. The CDR3 sequence: CASSVNLYEQYF. The CDR3 DNA reads TGTGCCAGCAGCGTGAATCTCTACGAGCAGTACTTC.

The chain combines TRBV5-8 with TRBJ1-5; possibly TRBD1 for D (6 bases). Trimming took off 5 bases at V and 5 bases at J, with 23 bases between the two ends. This CDR3 comprises 17 residues. CDR1 SGHTS and CDR2 YDEGEE come from the germline V gene. In DNA form, the CDR3 reads TGTGCCAGCAGGGATTCCCCGTACAGGGAGCACTATCAGCCCCAGCATTTT. As protein: CASRDSPYREHYQPQHF.

The genes are TRBV7-6 and TRBJ2-2; 9 nucleotides line up with TRBD1. The V and J ends lost 6 bases and 7 bases, in that order; junction bases with no gene match: 9. This CDR3 has 15 amino acids. Germline V gives CDR1 SGHVS, CDR2 FNYEAQ. The CDR3 DNA follows: TGTGCCAGCAGAACCGGGACAGGGCGAATCGGGGAGCTGTTTTTT. It encodes CASRTGTGRIGELFF.

This chain links TRBV4-2 with TRBJ2-4; the D gene is possibly TRBD1 (7 bases). V lost 5 bases to trimming and J lost 8 bases, with 16 bases between them. The CDR3 has 14 amino acids. Germline V gene data show CDR1 as LGHNA and CDR2 as YNFKEQ. In DNA, the CDR3 is TGTGCCAGCAGCTCGCGGGACAGAGGATACATTCAGTACTTC. It translates to CASSSRDRGYIQYF.

The V and J genes are TRBV30 and TRBJ2-1; D is unclear. Trimming cost V 3 bases and J 6 bases, with 9 bases left between them. The CDR3 extends over 12 amino acids. CDR1 and CDR2 (germline): GTSNPN, SVGIG (reference sequence). The CDR3 is CAWSPSGNEQFF. The CDR3, as DNA: TGTGCCTGGAGCCCCTCTGGCAATGAGCAGTTCTTC.

This clone turned up a few times. The V gene is TRBV5-1, the J gene TRBJ1-2, with D maybe TRBD1 (5 bases). The CDR3 contains 15 residues. Germline-derived CDR1 and CDR2 are SGHRS and YFSETQ. V was clipped by 5 bases and J by 3 bases, with 17 bases between them. Here the CDR3 DNA reads TGCGCCAGCAGTTTTACCGGGGGAAGGGACTATGGCTACACCTTC. This codes for CASSFTGGRDYGYTF.